This T cell receptor beta chain was sequenced in a study of radiotherapy plus CTLA-4 blockade in lung cancer. The ends were cut back, 3 bases at V and 0 bases at J, with 11 bases in the middle. The CDR3 extends over 15 amino acids. CDR1 and CDR2 from the germline V gene are MNHEY and SVGAGI. Clones were sequenced by immunoSEQ multiplex PCR, and TCRdb holds only the in-frame ones, with some missing. The sample holds roughly 68,000 clones, roughly 80% seen once. Details on this clone: Antigen unknown.

Whole-study findings and limits: Radiotherapy was combined with ipilimumab, and tumor-derived TCR clones then expanded in blood.

The chain employs TRBV6-5 and TRBJ1-2; unclear D gene. Sequencing used peripheral blood, obtained from a patient treated with radiotherapy plus ipilimumab. The receptor was isolated from a human donor with non-small cell lung cancer who had a complete response to radiotherapy plus ipilimumab. CDR3 protein: CASSYRRTTNYGYTF. CDR3 coding DNA: TGTGCCAGCAGTTATCGGCGCACTACTAACTATGGCTACACCTTC.